This entry features one T cell receptor (beta chain) sequence. The data belong to a study of lymphopenia after photon versus proton radiotherapy. The germline gives CDR1 DFQATT, CDR2 SNEGSKA (reference sequence). V gave up 3 bases and J gave up 3 bases, with 6 bases separating them. The CDR3 loop spans 11 amino acids. The repertoire was sequenced with immunoSEQ multiplex PCR; TCRdb's copy has only in-frame clones and lacks some. This table holds 20,000 to 25,000 clones, around 84% found once. The chain recombines TRBV20-1 with TRBJ2-7; D perhaps matches TRBD2 (5 bases). This material consisted of peripheral blood, taken from a patient treated with photon-based radiotherapy. This sequence was found in a man between 60 and 70 years old with pancreatic cancer. The CDR3 protein is CSASRDYEQYF. As DNA, the CDR3 is TGCAGTGCTAGCCGGGACTACGAGCAGTACTTC.